Presented here are 2 T cell receptor delta chains from one specimen sequenced in a study of gamma-delta T cells after stem cell transplantation. TCRdb reprocessed the RT-PCR reads using CATT. This sample carries around 2,200 delta-chain clones, 1.1% of them seen once, and the ten largest clones take 28%. Material: gamma-delta T cells. These receptors came from a human donor. It is not recorded whose cells these are; they may come from a transplant donor.

In its sample, this clone was seen a few times. The chain combines TRDV2 with TRDJ1, with 12 bases fitting TRDD3. Germline values: CDR1 GEAIGNYY, CDR2 EKD. V trimming: 0 bases; J trimming: 5 bases; junction bases outside the gene matches: 6. This CDR3 has 16 residues. CDR3 protein: CACDTVSLGDTDKLIF. CDR3 DNA sequence: TGTGCCTGTGACACCGTGTCGCTGGGGGATACGGATAAACTCATCTTT.

This clone counts as large. The same CDR3 arises from other DNA sequences in this sample as well. This chain uses TRDV1 with TRDJ1; TRDD3 might be the D (5 bases). Trimming shortened V by 2 bases and J by 0 bases, and 22 bases separated the two germline ends. From germline, CDR1 is TSWWSYY and CDR2 QGS. The CDR3 has 19 residues. CDR3 region: CALGEWAESGGRYTDKLIF. The CDR3 DNA reads as TGTGCTCTTGGGGAATGGGCTGAGTCGGGGGGCCGGTACACCGATAAACTCATCTTT.